This T cell receptor (beta chain) was retrieved from a study of CD8+ T cells in alopecia areata. Study context: It was 6 to 18 months of tofacitinib, and then there were 6 months off drug.

Study-level points and caveats: Researchers report lesional scalp, most notably alopecia totalis/universalis, outstripped normal scalp in clonality. Patients showed less clear TCR sequence sharing than mice, possibly partly because of HLA diversity.

Regarding this clone: The target antigen is unknown.

The germline V and J ends were trimmed by 7 bases and 2 bases, with 13 bases remaining between them. Per germline, CDR1 SGDLS and CDR2 YYNGEE. The CDR3 has 13 residues. In each case, RNA was isolated and then reverse transcribed into cDNA as the sequencing template. TCRdb's copy holds only in-frame clones and misses some; the assay was immunoSEQ multiplex PCR. The data show 130,000 to 150,000 clones, about 87% seen once. The clonotype comes from a human donor with alopecia areata. The chain carries TRBV9 and TRBJ2-7, with D tentatively TRBD1 (6 bases). The sample in question was CD8+ T cells sorted from blood, obtained at week 0. CDR3 in DNA: TGTGCCAGCGGCGCGGACAGCCCCTACGAGCAGTACTTC. Amino acid sequence: CASGADSPYEQYF.